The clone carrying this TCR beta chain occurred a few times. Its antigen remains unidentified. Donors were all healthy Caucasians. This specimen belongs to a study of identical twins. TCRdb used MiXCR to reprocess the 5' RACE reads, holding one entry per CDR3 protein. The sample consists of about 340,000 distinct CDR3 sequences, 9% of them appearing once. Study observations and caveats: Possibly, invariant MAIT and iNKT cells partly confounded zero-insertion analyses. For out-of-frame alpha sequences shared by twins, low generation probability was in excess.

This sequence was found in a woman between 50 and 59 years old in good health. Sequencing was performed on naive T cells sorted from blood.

CDR3 sequence: CASSQDLGSHLVAGRGANTGELFF. The CDR3 region has the DNA TGCGCCAGCAGCCAAGATCTGGGGTCCCACTTGGTAGCGGGAAGGGGGGCGAACACCGGGGAGCTGTTTTTT. This chain uses TRBV4-1 with TRBJ2-2; TRBD2 matches 8 bases. This CDR3 region has 24 residues. The germline CDR1 and CDR2 sequences are MGHRA and YSYEKL. With 0 bases clipped from V and 0 bases from J, the junction kept 24 bases outside the gene matches.